The 3 T cell receptor beta chains reported below all come from one sample, sequenced in a study of lymphopenia after photon versus proton radiotherapy. Some clones are missing from TCRdb's copy, which holds only in-frame ones; the method was immunoSEQ multiplex PCR. The sample lists over 50,000 clones, more than 75% occurring once. The material sequenced was peripheral blood, taken from a patient treated with photon-based radiotherapy. These receptors came from a middle-aged man with gastric cancer.

This clone was seen just once. The chain employs TRBV19 and TRBJ2-3; D perhaps matches TRBD1 (5 bases). Germline CDR1 reads LNHDA; CDR2 reads SQIVND (reference sequence). This CDR3 has 15 residues. V was cut by 5 bases and J by 0 bases, with 12 bases left in between. CDR3 region: CASSPRQGSTDTQYF. CDR3 nucleotides: TGTGCCAGTAGTCCCCGGCAGGGCAGCACAGATACGCAGTATTTT. The full variable domain, completed using reference TRBV19 and TRBJ2-3, is DGGITQSPKYLFRKEGQNVTLSCEQNLNHDAMYWYRQDPGQGLRLIYYSQIVNDFQKGDIAEGYSVSREKKESFPLTVTSAQKNPTAFYLCASSPRQGSTDTQYFGPGTRLTVL.

V gene TRBV29-1 combines with J gene TRBJ2-5; D possibly corresponds to TRBD1 (5 bases). Trimming pared 3 bases from V and 6 bases from J, leaving 8 bases between. This CDR3 contains 11 residues. CDR1 is SQVTM, CDR2 ANQGSEA, per germline. DNA for the CDR3: TGCAGCGTTGATAGGGGTCAGACCCAGTACTTC. This translates into CSVDRGQTQYF.

This chain connects TRBV19 to TRBJ1-1; TRBD1 might be the D (5 bases). This CDR3 is built from 12 residues. Deletions cut 5 bases from V and 8 bases from J, with 12 bases between. Looked up from germline, CDR1 is LNHDA and CDR2 is SQIVND (reference sequence). In DNA form, the CDR3 reads TGTGCCAGTAGTCGTATCGGGGGAGAAGCTTTCTTT. Amino acids: CASSRIGGEAFF.